This T cell receptor beta chain emerged from a study of CD8 T cells in Susac syndrome. Relapsing-remitting disease, either stable or active, was present in the treatment-naive patients who were the multiple sclerosis controls. Germline lookup yields CDR1 MGHRA and CDR2 YSYEKL. This CDR3 region has 15 residues. The trim removed 2 bases at V and 4 bases at J, leaving 5 bases unmatched. The authors reverse transcribed roughly 0.5 to 1 ug RNA with random hexamers. Using its own MiXCR run on the immunoSEQ multiplex PCR reads, TCRdb lists one record per CDR3 protein. The repertoire has around 280,000 distinct CDR3 sequences, approximately 85% of them found once; the top ten carry over 0.1%.

The J gene is TRBJ1-2, the V gene TRBV4-1; the match to TRBD1 covers 9 bases. The clonotype originates from a human donor with multiple sclerosis. The sequencing input was CD8+ T cells from PBMCs. CDR3: CASSQIGDRVYGYTF. CDR3 DNA sequence: TGCGCCAGCAGCCAAATTGGGGACAGGGTCTATGGCTACACCTTC.